Below, 21 T cell receptor beta chains from the same sample are listed, as sequenced in a study of T cell changes during pregnancy in multiple sclerosis. Measured with immunoSEQ multiplex PCR; TCRdb has only the in-frame clones, and not every one. The repertoire has about 73,000 clones, roughly 90% of them found once; the top ten carry around a tenth. Sequencing was performed on peripheral blood, taken after pregnancy. The receptor set was obtained from a female donor in good health, enrolled as a control in a pregnancy study.

The table lists this clone with a count of one. The chain recombines TRBV7-6 with TRBJ2-7; 7 bases match TRBD2. V was pared by 5 bases and J by 0 bases, with 10 bases of the junction left unmatched. This CDR3 has 16 residues. Germline CDR1 reads SGHVS; CDR2 reads FNYEAQ. The CDR3 sequence is CASSPGGAGSSYEQYF. The CDR3 DNA sequence: TGTGCCAGCAGCCCTGGGGGAGCGGGGAGCTCCTACGAGCAGTACTTC.

This chain connects TRBV25-1 to TRBJ2-7; 9 bases line up with TRBD1. This CDR3 has 14 residues. V gave up 8 bases and J gave up 3 bases; unmatched junction bases: 8. CDR1 MGHDK and CDR2 SYGVNS come from the germline V gene. The CDR3 DNA follows: TGTGCCAGCGTCGGGGACAGGGAAAACTACGAGCAGTACTTC. Translation: CASVGDRENYEQYF.

The chain employs TRBV9 and TRBJ2-1; 10 nucleotides align to TRBD2. The CDR3 runs 17 residues. Trimming at V came to 0 bases and at J to 8 bases, leaving 11 bases not matched to a gene. CDR1 and CDR2 (germline): SGDLS, YYNGEE. The CDR3 DNA reads TGTGCCAGCAGCGTAGCCGCGGGGCTAGCGGGAGAATATGAGCAGTTCTTC. This translates into CASSVAAGLAGEYEQFF.

This clone was observed a single time. The chain links TRBV13 to TRBJ2-7; TRBD1 aligns across 8 bases. Trimming cost V 3 bases and J 2 bases; bases outside gene matches: 3. CDR1 and CDR2 from the germline V gene are PRHDT and FYEKMQ (reference sequence). The CDR3 covers 14 residues. The CDR3 here is CASSFQDRAYEQYF. The DNA for the CDR3 is TGTGCCAGCAGCTTCCAGGACAGGGCCTACGAGCAGTACTTC.

V is TRBV6-4 and J is TRBJ2-1, with TRBD2 matching 9 bases. CDR3 length: 19 amino acids. Per the germline V gene, CDR1 is MRHNA and CDR2 is SNTAGT. V lost 3 bases to trimming and J lost 1 base; unmatched junction nucleotides: 13. The CDR3, as DNA: TGTGCCAGCAGTGAAATGGGTAGCGGGAGTCTAAGGTCCTACAATGAGCAGTTCTTC. As protein: CASSEMGSGSLRSYNEQFF.

The genes are TRBV7-6 and TRBJ2-7, with D perhaps matching TRBD1 (6 bases). The CDR3 covers 15 residues. Germline V CDR1 and CDR2: SGHVS, FNYEAQ. V was clipped by 1 base and J by 2 bases, with 12 bases between them. CDR3 DNA sequence: TGTGCCAGCAGCTTAGACCCGGGACAAACCTACGAGCAGTACTTC. The encoded protein is CASSLDPGQTYEQYF.

The chain carries TRBV19 and TRBJ1-2; D possibly corresponds to TRBD1 (5 bases). The CDR3 covers 13 residues. Germline lookup yields CDR1 LNHDA and CDR2 SQIVND (reference sequence). V was trimmed by 4 bases and J by 4 bases, leaving 10 bases between them. DNA of the CDR3: TGTGCCAGTAGTAATCAGGGCGGCTATGGCTACACCTTC. Translated: CASSNQGGYGYTF.

The chain has TRBV5-6 and TRBJ2-7; 8 nucleotides line up with TRBD1. This CDR3 is built from 14 residues. The germline gives CDR1 SGHDT, CDR2 YYEEEE. The junction had 8 bases not matched to a gene; V was cut back by 6 bases and J by 3 bases. The CDR3 protein is CASTARGRNYEQYF. The CDR3 nucleotides are TGTGCCAGCACCGCCAGGGGGCGGAACTACGAGCAGTACTTC.

This clone is a singleton in its sample. The V call is TRBV11-3, the J call TRBJ2-7; no firm D call. With 1 base removed from V and 2 bases from J, the gap between germline ends came to 12 bases. This CDR3 has 15 residues. Germline values: CDR1 SGHNT, CDR2 YENEEA. Written as DNA, the CDR3 is TGTGCCAGCAGCTTAGGCGGCGCGGTTACCTACGAGCAGTACTTC. Encoded protein: CASSLGGAVTYEQYF.

The CDR3 spells CASRRTSGRGDEQFF. Here the CDR3 DNA reads TGCGCCAGCAGAAGGACTAGCGGGAGGGGCGATGAGCAGTTCTTC. V and J are TRBV5-1 and TRBJ2-1; 15 nucleotides line up with TRBD2. Trimming at V came to 5 bases and at J to 8 bases, leaving 5 bases not matched to a gene. The CDR3 loop spans 15 amino acids. The germline CDR1 and CDR2 sequences are SGHRS and YFSETQ.

V gene TRBV10-3 combines with J gene TRBJ1-1; D gene ambiguous. CDR1 is ENHRY and CDR2 is SYGVKD in the germline V gene. The CDR3 loop spans 11 amino acids. The V end was cut by 7 bases, the J end by 4 bases, with 7 bases between. CDR3 in DNA: TGTGCCATCATGGGGAGCACTGAAGCTTTCTTT. Encoded protein: CAIMGSTEAFF.

The chain combines TRBV6-6 with TRBJ1-2; weak D call: TRBD1 (6 bases). Germline CDR1 and CDR2: MNHNY and SVGAGI (reference sequence). V gave up 8 bases and J gave up 7 bases, with 20 bases separating them. This CDR3 is built from 14 residues. The CDR3 protein is CASASQGGRGGYTF. The CDR3 coding sequence is TGTGCCAGCGCCTCACAGGGCGGCCGGGGTGGCTACACCTTC.

CDR3 amino acids: CASSHLSGTRNEKLFF. In DNA form, the CDR3 reads TGTGCCAGCAGCCACCTCTCCGGGACAAGAAATGAAAAACTGTTTTTT. The chain has TRBV27 and TRBJ1-4; a possible D gene is TRBD1 (6 bases). Germline values: CDR1 MNHEY, CDR2 SMNVEV (reference sequence). The CDR3 runs 16 residues. V shed 6 bases and J shed 5 bases, with 19 bases lying between them.

The V and J genes are TRBV19 and TRBJ2-1; D may be TRBD2 (5 bases). Trimming stripped 3 bases from V and 4 bases from J, with 10 bases between. The germline CDR1 and CDR2 sequences are LNHDA and SQIVND (reference sequence). The length of the CDR3 is 14 residues. Written as DNA, the CDR3 is TGTGCCAGTAGTATCCCAGCGGAGTACAATGAGCAGTTCTTC. This codes for CASSIPAEYNEQFF.

V usage is TRBV30 and J usage is TRBJ2-1, with D perhaps matching TRBD1 (5 bases). CDR3 size: 13 residues. Trimming removed 7 bases from V and 4 bases from J, with 14 bases in between. The germline V gene encodes CDR1 GTSNPN and CDR2 SVGIG (reference sequence). DNA of the CDR3: TGTGCCTCCGATCAAGGGGCTTACAATGAGCAGTTCTTC. Its protein product is CASDQGAYNEQFF.

V usage is TRBV2 and J usage is TRBJ1-2; 9 positions match TRBD1. Germline V gene sequence: CDR1 SNHLY, CDR2 FYNNEI. This CDR3 has 13 amino acids. Unmatched junction bases numbered 6, after V lost 7 bases and J lost 6 bases. CDR3 sequence reads: CASTTDRGHGYTF. DNA of the CDR3: TGTGCCAGCACTACGGACAGGGGTCATGGCTACACCTTC.

The chain couples TRBV27 to TRBJ2-7, with 7 positions matching TRBD1. After removal of 3 bases from V and 1 base from J, the junction contained 9 bases not matched to a gene. The CDR3 runs 16 residues. Germline CDR1 reads MNHEY; CDR2 reads SMNVEV (reference sequence). The CDR3 DNA sequence: TGTGCCAGCAGTTTTCTCGACAGGGTGGGGTCCTACGAGCAGTACTTC. Encoded protein: CASSFLDRVGSYEQYF.

This clone came up once. The chain links TRBV14 to TRBJ2-5, with D tentatively TRBD1 (6 bases). The CDR3 has 14 amino acids. Germline CDR1 and CDR2: SGHDN and FVKESK. V shed 6 bases and J shed 5 bases, with 16 bases lying between them. The CDR3 loop reads CASSHRAIGETQYF. CDR3 bases: TGTGCCAGCAGTCACAGGGCTATAGGGGAGACCCAGTACTTC.

The V and J genes are TRBV29-1 and TRBJ1-3; weak D call: TRBD1 (6 bases). The CDR3 is 14 residues long. Germline assignment: CDR1 SQVTM and CDR2 ANQGSEA. V was cut by 2 bases and J by 3 bases, with 11 bases left in between. For the CDR3, the DNA is TGCAGCGTTGAAACAGGGTTAGGTGGAAACACCATATATTTT. The encoded protein is CSVETGLGGNTIYF.

The chain carries TRBV29-1 and TRBJ1-2, with D maybe TRBD1 (6 bases). CDR3 length: 12 amino acids. The V gene's germline CDR1 is SQVTM and CDR2 ANQGSEA. V lost 7 bases and J 8 bases, leaving 17 bases between the germline ends. DNA for the CDR3: TGCAGCGCCGAGGGGGGCGGGGGAGGCTACACCTTC. Protein sequence: CSAEGGGGGYTF. The full variable domain, completed using reference TRBV29-1 and TRBJ1-2, is SAVISQKPSRDICQRGTSLTIQCQVDSQVTMMFWYRQQPGQSLTLIATANQGSEATYESGFVIDKFPISRPNLTFSTLTVSNMSPEDSSIYLCSAEGGGGGYTFGSGTRLTVV.

The gene calls are TRBV13 and TRBJ2-1; 7 bases agree with TRBD1. The CDR3 totals 14 residues. Germline CDR1 and CDR2: PRHDT and FYEKMQ (reference sequence). The V gene end was trimmed by 4 bases and the J gene end by 4 bases; junction bases not matched to a gene: 4. In nucleotides, the CDR3 is TGTGCCAGCAGCTCAGACAGGGCTTACAATGAGCAGTTCTTC. Its translation is CASSSDRAYNEQFF.